Following are 23 T cell receptor beta chains from one sample sequenced in a study of T cell responses to AZD1222 COVID-19 vaccine. Some clones are missing from TCRdb's copy, which holds only in-frame ones; the method was immunoSEQ multiplex PCR. The table has some 130,000 clones, roughly nine tenths seen once. Sequenced here: peripheral blood, sampled on day 0 of AZD1222 vaccination. All receptors come from an adult in good health.

The chain couples TRBV27 to TRBJ2-7; 9 bases match TRBD1. Per the germline V gene, CDR1 is MNHEY and CDR2 is SMNVEV (reference sequence). J gave up 5 bases and V 4 bases, and 6 bases lay outside the gene matches. The CDR3 is 14 amino acids. CDR3 bases: TGTGCCAGCAGTTATCAGGACAGGGGTCACGAGCAGTACTTC. This gives the protein CASSYQDRGHEQYF.

The rearrangement links TRBV18 to TRBJ2-1; possibly TRBD1 or TRBD2 for D (6 bases each). The CDR3 is 13 amino acids. Germline V gene data show CDR1 as KGHSH and CDR2 as LQKENI. V was cut by 2 bases and J by 6 bases, with 8 bases left in between. CDR3 bases: TGTGCCAGCTCACCAGAGGGGGGCAATGAGCAGTTCTTC. It specifies CASSPEGGNEQFF. Full variable domain (remainder filled in from reference TRBV18 and TRBJ2-1): NAGVMQNPRHLVRRRGQEARLRCSPMKGHSHVYWYRQLPEEGLKFMVYLQKENIIDESGMPKERFSAEFPKEGPSILRIQQVVRGDSAAYFCASSPEGGNEQFFGPGTRLTVL.

V is TRBV29-1 and J is TRBJ2-3; 9 bases fit TRBD2. Trimming cost V 3 bases and J 3 bases; bases outside gene matches: 4. Germline V gives CDR1 SQVTM, CDR2 ANQGSEA. The CDR3 extends over 14 amino acids. The CDR3 DNA reads TGCAGCGTTGATTACAGCGGGGGGACAGATACGCAGTATTTT. Translated: CSVDYSGGTDTQYF.

V and J are TRBV5-1 and TRBJ1-1; TRBD1 is a possible D gene (5 bases). Trimming removed 0 bases from V and 3 bases from J, with 9 bases in between. There are 14 residues in the CDR3. The germline V gene encodes CDR1 SGHRS and CDR2 YFSETQ. CDR3 loop: CASSLGQHDTEAFF. CDR3 bases: TGCGCCAGCAGCTTGGGACAGCACGACACTGAAGCTTTCTTT.

The chain has TRBV5-1 and TRBJ2-3; the D gene is possibly TRBD1 (6 bases). The CDR3 covers 15 residues. CDR1 is SGHRS, CDR2 YFSETQ, per germline. Trimming took 1 base from V and 4 from J, leaving 13 bases between them. CDR3 sequence (DNA): TGCGCCAGCAGCTTGAGGACAGTCGGGTCAGATACGCAGTATTTT. Translation gives CASSLRTVGSDTQYF. The full variable domain, completed using reference TRBV5-1 and TRBJ2-3, is KAGVTQTPRYLIKTRGQQVTLSCSPISGHRSVSWYQQTPGQGLQFLFEYFSETQRNKGNFPGRFSGRQFSNSRSEMNVSTLELGDSALYLCASSLRTVGSDTQYFGPGTRLTVL.

The chain links TRBV19 to TRBJ2-7; 9 nucleotides match TRBD1. With 3 bases clipped from V and 5 bases from J, the junction kept 8 bases outside the gene matches. CDR3 length equals 15 residues. The germline gives CDR1 LNHDA, CDR2 SQIVND (reference sequence). This chain's CDR3 is CASSMSTGGVDEQYF. As DNA, the CDR3 is TGTGCCAGTAGTATGTCGACAGGGGGGGTGGACGAGCAGTACTTC.

V and J are TRBV29-1 and TRBJ2-7, with TRBD1 identical over 10 bases. CDR3 length equals 14 residues. Unmatched junction bases numbered 7, after V lost 5 bases and J lost 3 bases. CDR1 SQVTM and CDR2 ANQGSEA come from the germline V gene. CDR3 nucleotide sequence: TGCAGCGTTTCCGGGACAGGGGAATACTACGAGCAGTACTTC. This gives the protein CSVSGTGEYYEQYF.

The V gene is TRBV5-6, the J gene TRBJ2-7, with 12 bases lining up with TRBD2. The CDR3 has 14 amino acids. Germline V gives CDR1 SGHDT, CDR2 YYEEEE. Unmatched junction bases numbered 5, after V lost 3 bases and J lost 7 bases. The CDR3 nucleotides are TGTGCCAGCAGCTCCGGACTAGCGGGAAGGGAGCAGTACTTC. It yields the protein CASSSGLAGREQYF.

The J gene is TRBJ1-5, the V gene TRBV7-2; perhaps TRBD1 as D (5 bases). V was clipped by 5 bases and J by 5 bases, with 19 bases between them. Germline assignment: CDR1 SGHTA and CDR2 FQGNSA. This CDR3 has 16 amino acids. CDR3 protein: CASSEAQGVQDQPQHF. CDR3 nucleotides: TGTGCCAGCAGCGAGGCTCAGGGAGTTCAAGATCAGCCCCAGCATTTT.

This chain connects TRBV5-4 to TRBJ2-3; the match to TRBD2 covers 9 bases. J gave up 2 bases and V 3 bases, and 13 bases lay outside the gene matches. This CDR3 spans 18 amino acids. Germline CDR1 and CDR2: SGHNT and YYREEE (reference sequence). This CDR3 reads CASSYGLSGRPPTDTQYF. For the CDR3, the DNA is TGTGCCAGCAGCTACGGTTTGAGCGGGAGGCCTCCCACAGATACGCAGTATTTT.

This chain connects TRBV6-1 to TRBJ2-7; D may be TRBD1 or TRBD2 (6 bases each). Trimming left V 1 base short and J 1 base short, with 8 bases between. The germline CDR1 and CDR2 sequences are MNHNS and SASEGT. The CDR3 extends over 14 amino acids. Here the CDR3 reads CASSEGGGSYEQYF. Written as DNA, the CDR3 is TGTGCCAGCAGTGAAGGAGGGGGGTCCTACGAGCAGTACTTC.

The chain links TRBV7-2 to TRBJ2-7; 10 bases are shared with TRBD2. The CDR3 has 16 amino acids. The V segment lost 6 bases and the J segment 3 bases; nucleotides outside the gene matches: 11. Germline lookup yields CDR1 SGHTA and CDR2 FQGNSA. The CDR3 reads CASSPLAGATVYEQYF. Here the CDR3 DNA reads TGTGCCAGCAGTCCCCTAGCGGGAGCTACGGTCTACGAGCAGTACTTC.

The gene calls are TRBV19 and TRBJ2-7; D might be TRBD1 or TRBD2, each matching 5 bases. This CDR3 spans 13 amino acids. V was trimmed by 6 bases and J by 2 bases, leaving 11 bases between them. The V gene's germline CDR1 is LNHDA and CDR2 SQIVND (reference sequence). CDR3: CASRRDATYEQYF. As DNA, the CDR3 is TGTGCCAGTAGGAGGGACGCGACCTACGAGCAGTACTTC.

The CDR3: CSVEGLAAADTQYF. The CDR3 coding sequence is TGCAGCGTGGAGGGACTAGCGGCAGCAGATACGCAGTATTTT. V and J are TRBV29-1 and TRBJ2-3, with 11 bases fitting TRBD2. The V segment lost 6 bases and the J segment 4 bases; nucleotides outside the gene matches: 6. CDR3 length: 14 amino acids. Germline lookup yields CDR1 SQVTM and CDR2 ANQGSEA.

The V call is TRBV5-5, the J call TRBJ1-3; the match to TRBD1 covers 7 bases. V shed 2 bases, J shed 1 base, and the junction held 9 bases outside the gene matches. CDR1 is SGHKS and CDR2 is YYEKEE in the germline V gene (reference sequence). The CDR3 has 17 residues. The CDR3 DNA reads TGTGCCAGCAGCTTTCGGACAGGCCCCTCTTCTGGAAACACCATATATTTT. Protein sequence: CASSFRTGPSSGNTIYF. The full variable domain, with the rest looked up from reference TRBV5-5 and TRBJ1-3, is DAGVTQSPTHLIKTRGQQVTLRCSPISGHKSVSWYQQVLGQGPQFIFQYYEKEERGRGNFPDRFSARQFPNYSSELNVNALLLGDSALYLCASSFRTGPSSGNTIYFGEGSWLTVV.

This rearrangement joins TRBV29-1 to TRBJ1-4; maybe TRBD1 (6 bases). V was clipped by 7 bases and J by 12 bases, with 15 bases between them. Germline CDR1 is SQVTM and CDR2 is ANQGSEA. The CDR3 is 11 amino acids. In DNA form, the CDR3 reads TGCAGCGCAAGGGCCGGGGGCGAACTGTTTTTT. It translates to CSARAGGELFF.

This chain links TRBV9 with TRBJ1-4, with 8 bases fitting TRBD1. CDR1 SGDLS and CDR2 YYNGEE come from the germline V gene. The CDR3 is 14 amino acids. J gave up 8 bases and V 5 bases, and 8 bases lay outside the gene matches. CDR3 coding DNA: TGTGCCAGCAGTGCAGACAGGGGAGGGGAAAAACTGTTTTTT. It codes for CASSADRGGEKLFF.

The chain couples TRBV10-3 to TRBJ2-5; D is unresolved. CDR1 and CDR2 from the germline V gene are ENHRY and SYGVKD. The CDR3 runs 13 residues. The ends were cut back, 0 bases at V and 5 bases at J, with 7 bases in the middle. The DNA for the CDR3 is TGTGCCATCAGTGAGTCGCTGAGGGAGACCCAGTACTTC. Translation gives CAISESLRETQYF.

V gene TRBV28 combines with J gene TRBJ1-6; D gene uncertain. Trimming removed 4 bases from V and 0 bases from J, with 16 bases in between. CDR1 and CDR2 (germline): MDHEN, SYDVKM. There are 18 residues in the CDR3. CDR3 in amino acids: CASSSPMDLSSYNSPLHF. The CDR3 bases are TGTGCCAGCAGTTCCCCCATGGACTTGAGCTCCTATAATTCACCCCTCCACTTT.

This clone has a single count. The rearrangement links TRBV27 to TRBJ2-3; 7 bases map to TRBD1. With V trimmed by 4 bases and J by 2 bases, 6 bases remained unmatched. The CDR3 contains 15 residues. The germline V gene encodes CDR1 MNHEY and CDR2 SMNVEV (reference sequence). The CDR3 coding sequence is TGTGCCAGCAGTTGGGACAGAGGTCCCACAGATACGCAGTATTTT. This encodes CASSWDRGPTDTQYF.

The chain has TRBV12-3 or TRBV12-4 and TRBJ2-4; TRBD2 matches 7 bases. After removal of 5 bases from V and 9 bases from J, the junction contained 7 bases not matched to a gene. The CDR3 has 13 residues. The DNA for the CDR3 is TGTGCCAGCAGTCTGGGAGGGTTGGCCATTCAGTACTTC. Amino acid sequence: CASSLGGLAIQYF.

The V call is TRBV6-5, the J call TRBJ1-5; tentative D call: TRBD1 (5 bases). The V end was cut by 8 bases, the J end by 6 bases, with 14 bases between. This CDR3 is 13 amino acids long. CDR1 is MNHEY, CDR2 SVGAGI, per germline. For the CDR3, the DNA is TGTGCCAGCTCTAACGGGGCGGTTCAGCCCCAGCATTTT. This sequence encodes CASSNGAVQPQHF.

V and J are TRBV5-1 and TRBJ1-5; possible D gene TRBD1, 6 bases. CDR1 is SGHRS and CDR2 is YFSETQ in the germline V gene. The CDR3 covers 15 residues. Trimming stripped 0 bases from V and 9 bases from J, with 16 bases between. The CDR3 coding sequence is TGCGCCAGCAGCTTGGACCCAGGGGCCGGCGGGCCCCAGCATTTT. Protein product: CASSLDPGAGGPQHF. Full variable domain (rest looked up from reference TRBV5-1 and TRBJ1-5): KAGVTQTPRYLIKTRGQQVTLSCSPISGHRSVSWYQQTPGQGLQFLFEYFSETQRNKGNFPGRFSGRQFSNSRSEMNVSTLELGDSALYLCASSLDPGAGGPQHFGDGTRLSIL.